Included here is one T cell receptor beta chain sequence, with context. Which antigen it targets is not known. Base qualities are not recorded, but no much larger clone differs from it by a single base. This entry belongs to a study of vaccination and CD4 T cells after COVID-19 (dated by TCRdb to 2021 to 2024). Context from the whole study: Every convalescent patient had a positive nasal swab PCR test for SARS-CoV-2, with mild disease in roughly 10 patients and severe disease in one. Six males and four females were included in the convalescent cohort, with two Hispanic individuals, seven Caucasians, two Asians and one multiracial person represented. Participants got two doses of the Pfizer-BioNTech BNT162b2 vaccine (n=8) or two doses of the Moderna mRNA-1273 vaccine (n=2). Post-COVID blood samples were collected from convalescent patients a median of around 100 days after diagnosis, with a range of about 35 to 161 days. Post-vaccine blood samples were obtained a median of about 77 days after the second vaccine dose, with a range of 14 to 241 days. For three convalescent patients, samples were collected at an early post-vaccination timepoint (day 14) as well as at a late post-vaccination timepoint (days 161 to 241). The cultures were stimulated with overlapping spike peptide pools from SARS-CoV-2 and from the common cold coronaviruses HCoV-NL63, HCoV-OC43 and HCoV-229E. As controls, cultures received a CEFX viral epitope pool (the positive control), an HIV-1 Nef peptide pool (the negative control), or no peptide at all. In fewer than 12 COVID-19 convalescent patients and a handful of infection-naive healthy vaccine recipients, researchers compared the spike-specific CD4+ TCR repertoire from before mRNA vaccination with the repertoire from after. Broader findings and caveats from the paper: Among convalescent patients, a median roughly 90% of the SARS-CoV-2-reactive clones seen after vaccination appeared only after vaccination, which suggests priming specific to the vaccine. Relatively few convalescent patients were included in the study, and early timepoints after natural infection were not analyzed. An increase in the median number of SARS-CoV-2-reactive clonotypes from 20 to 25 after infection to some 38 after vaccination was observed, but the change was not found to be significant. Of the vaccine-specific clones found in convalescent patients, nearly all (304 of 307) were mono-reactive for SARS-CoV-2 spike instead of being cross-reactive with common cold coronaviruses.

Per the publication, the time point label means: late sampling 161 to 241 days after vaccination in a few convalescent patients. Sample treatment or condition, as interpreted from the label and publication: roughly 11-day PBMC culture with coronavirus spike peptide pools or control peptides (ViraFEST assay). The study used the ViraFEST assay, which expanded antigen-specific T cells with peptide pools and then identified expanded clonotypes by TCR sequencing. The convalescent patients' positive SARS-CoV-2 PCR tests fell between March and December 2020, which was before the Alpha, Beta and Delta variants emerged in the United States. Each well held around 2 million PBMCs cultured in IMDM containing around 5.1% human AB serum and around 9.2 IU/ml IL-2, with roughly 9.2 ug/ml peptide pools added. Half of the culture medium was replaced with fresh IL-2-containing medium on days 3 and 7. CD4+ T cells were isolated after about 10 days of culture through negative selection using the EasySep CD4+ T cell isolation kit. Ficoll-Paque Plus gradient centrifugation was used to isolate PBMCs from whole blood, and the isolated PBMCs were then either used fresh or cryopreserved at -140C. Each culture condition was generally run in triplicate wells.

Library prep was done by PCR. DNA from cultured CD4+ T cells was subjected to TCR sequencing with the Oncomine TCR Beta short-read assay at the Johns Hopkins FTIC core. Genomic DNA was extracted from the cultured CD4+ T cells with the QIAamp micro DNA kit. Oncomine TCR Beta libraries from cultured CD4+ T cells were pooled with unique dual indexes and sequenced on an Illumina iSeq 100. From the authors' description of their analysis: Non-productive sequences were removed, and CDR3s not starting with C, not ending with F or W, or shorter than 7 amino acids were discarded. The MANAFEST web application identified antigen-specific clonotypes by comparing peptide-stimulated wells against reference wells and other culture wells. Positive clones required FDR below 0.05, an odds ratio above 5, and productive frequency above 0.1% in at least two of three replicate wells. Clonotypes that were significantly expanded in both SARS-CoV-2 spike wells and at least one common cold coronavirus spike condition were defined as cross-reactive. CDR3 homology was assessed with Levenshtein distances (stringdist) and unrooted phylogenetic trees (ape) in R version 3.6.1. TCRdb passed the public sequencing reads through fastp at Q25 and MiXCR, retaining productive beta sequences. Rows are unified per CDR3 protein, each entry keeping the most common DNA and genes. Here the V and J calls rest on TCRdb's processing, not on the authors' analysis. Across this sample there are 20,000 to 25,000 distinct CDR3 sequences, with approximately 32% seen only once. The ten largest clones represent 10% to 12% of the sample.

At the junction V is shortened by 3 bases and J by 2 bases; bases outside the gene matches: 4. CDR1 LNHDA and CDR2 SQIVND are derived from the germline V gene (reference sequence). The CDR3 goes from the cysteine to the phenylalanine over 14 residues. Only the CDR3 DNA is retained, 42 bases long and in frame from the first base. The specimen was CD4+ T cells from blood, cultured in vitro, collected about 7 months after SARS-CoV-2 vaccination. The chain uses TRBV19 and TRBJ2-7, with 7 central nucleotides matching TRBD2. The clonotype originates from a human donor who had recovered from COVID-19. The CDR3 sequence is CASSIGGGPYEQYF. At the DNA level, the sequence is TGTGCCAGTAGTATTGGCGGGGGACCCTACGAGCAGTACTTC.